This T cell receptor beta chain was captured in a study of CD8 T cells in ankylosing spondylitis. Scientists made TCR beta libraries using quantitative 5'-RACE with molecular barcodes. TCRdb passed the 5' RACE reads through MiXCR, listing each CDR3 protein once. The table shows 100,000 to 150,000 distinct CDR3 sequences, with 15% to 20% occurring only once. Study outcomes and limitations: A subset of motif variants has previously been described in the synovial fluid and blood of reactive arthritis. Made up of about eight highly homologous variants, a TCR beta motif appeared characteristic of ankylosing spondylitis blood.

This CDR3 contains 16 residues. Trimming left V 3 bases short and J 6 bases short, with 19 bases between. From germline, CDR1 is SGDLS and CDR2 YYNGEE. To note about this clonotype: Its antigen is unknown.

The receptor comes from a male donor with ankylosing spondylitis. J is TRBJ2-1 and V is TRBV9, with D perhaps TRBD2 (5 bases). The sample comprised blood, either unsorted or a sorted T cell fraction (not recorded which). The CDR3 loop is CASSALESLGLNEQFF. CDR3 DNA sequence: TGTGCCAGCAGCGCCTTAGAATCCCTAGGACTCAATGAGCAGTTCTTC.